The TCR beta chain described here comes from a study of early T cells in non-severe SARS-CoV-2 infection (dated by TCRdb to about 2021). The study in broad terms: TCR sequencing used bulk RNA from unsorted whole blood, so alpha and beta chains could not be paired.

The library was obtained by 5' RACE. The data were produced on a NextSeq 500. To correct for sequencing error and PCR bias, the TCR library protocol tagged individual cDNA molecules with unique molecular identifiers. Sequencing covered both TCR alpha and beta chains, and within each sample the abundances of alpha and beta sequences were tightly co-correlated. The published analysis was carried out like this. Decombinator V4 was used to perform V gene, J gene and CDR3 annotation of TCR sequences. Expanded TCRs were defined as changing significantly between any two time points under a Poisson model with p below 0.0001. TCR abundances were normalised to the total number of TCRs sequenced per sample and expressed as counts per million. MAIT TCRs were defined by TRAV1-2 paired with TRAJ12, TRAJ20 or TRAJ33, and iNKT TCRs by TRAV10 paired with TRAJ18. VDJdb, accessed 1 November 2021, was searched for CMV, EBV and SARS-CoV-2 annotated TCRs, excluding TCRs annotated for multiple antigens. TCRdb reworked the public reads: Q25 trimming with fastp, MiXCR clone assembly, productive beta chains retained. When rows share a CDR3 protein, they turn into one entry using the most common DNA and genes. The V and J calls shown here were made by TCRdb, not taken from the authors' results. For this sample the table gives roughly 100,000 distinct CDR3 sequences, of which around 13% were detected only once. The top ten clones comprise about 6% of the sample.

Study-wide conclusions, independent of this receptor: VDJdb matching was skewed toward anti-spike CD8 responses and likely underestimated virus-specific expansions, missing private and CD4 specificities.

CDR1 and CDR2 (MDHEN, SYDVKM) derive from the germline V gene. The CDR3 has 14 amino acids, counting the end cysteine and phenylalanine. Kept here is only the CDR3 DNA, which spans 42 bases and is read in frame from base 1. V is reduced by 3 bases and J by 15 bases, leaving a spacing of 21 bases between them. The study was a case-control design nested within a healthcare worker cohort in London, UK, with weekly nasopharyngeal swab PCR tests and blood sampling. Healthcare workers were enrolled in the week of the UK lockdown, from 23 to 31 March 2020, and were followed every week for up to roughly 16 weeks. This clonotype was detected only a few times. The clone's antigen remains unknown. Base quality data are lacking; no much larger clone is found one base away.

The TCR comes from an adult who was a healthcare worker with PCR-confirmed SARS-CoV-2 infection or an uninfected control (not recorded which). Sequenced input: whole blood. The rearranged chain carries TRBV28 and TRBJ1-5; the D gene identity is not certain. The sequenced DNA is TGTGCCAGCAGTTTCTTCGGTGGTGCAACGCTGGGGCATTTT. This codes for CASSFFGGATLGHF. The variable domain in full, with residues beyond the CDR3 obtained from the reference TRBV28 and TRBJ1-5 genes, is DVKVTQSSRYLVKRTGEKVFLECVQDMDHENMFWYRQDPGLGLRLIYFSYDVKMKEKGDIPEGYSVSREKKERFSLILESASTNQTSMYLCASSFFGGATLGHFGDGTRLSIL.